These T cell receptor beta chains were read from a single sample in a study of post-analysis software for immune sequencing data. TCRdb recomputed calls from the PCR reads with MiXCR, one row per CDR3 protein. The sample lists about 400,000 distinct CDR3 sequences, around 37% seen once, with over 10% in the top ten. The material sequenced was blood. These receptors came from a girl between 10 and 17 years old with multiple sclerosis. CDR3s include the opening cysteine and the closing phenylalanine or tryptophan. Fields, in order: clone size, V gene, D gene, J gene, CDR3 protein, CDR3 DNA. A D gene is named only where the DNA matches it firmly. The listing skips clone size in some rows; elsewhere it reads once, few, many or a size class.

size: .
V: TRBV4-1
D: TRBD2
J: TRBJ2-4
CDR3: CASSQAGGWGAKNIQYF
DNA: TGCGCCAGCAGCCAAGCGGGAGGGTGGGGGGCCAAAAACATTCAGTACTTC

size: many
V: TRBV7-2
D: .
J: TRBJ2-5
CDR3: CASSLVGGQETQYF
DNA: TGTGCCAGCAGCTTAGTAGGGGGCCAAGAGACCCAGTACTTC

size: few
V: TRBV20-1
D: TRBD2
J: TRBJ2-1
CDR3: CSALSGSSYNEQFF
DNA: TGCAGTGCTTTAAGCGGGAGCTCCTACAATGAGCAGTTCTTC

size: .
V: TRBV6-5
D: TRBD2
J: TRBJ2-3
CDR3: CASSYTPGLVTDTQYF
DNA: TGTGCCAGCAGTTACACCCCGGGACTAGTAACAGATACGCAGTATTTT

size: once
V: TRBV6-2/TRBV6-3
D: TRBD1
J: TRBJ1-5
CDR3: CASSYGSAGGNQPQHF
DNA: TGTGCCAGCAGTTACGGCTCGGCAGGGGGAAATCAGCCCCAGCATTTT

size: .
V: TRBV6-6
D: TRBD2
J: TRBJ2-1
CDR3: CASSYSAGGYNEQVF
DNA: TGTGCCAGCAGTTATTCGGCGGGAGGGTACAATGAGCAGGTCTTC

size: few
V: TRBV6-1
D: TRBD2
J: TRBJ2-3
CDR3: CASMGTSGGDTQYF
DNA: TGTGCCAGCATGGGGACTAGCGGGGGAGATACGCAGTATTTT

size: .
V: TRBV29-1
D: .
J: TRBJ1-2
CDR3: CSVEKGLGYTF
DNA: TGCAGCGTTGAAAAGGGCCTTGGCTACACCTTC

size: few
V: TRBV21-1
D: .
J: TRBJ2-1
CDR3: CASSKDRGPSFF
DNA: TGTGCCAGCAGCAAAGACCGGGGGCCATCGTTCTTC

size: few
V: TRBV24-1
D: .
J: TRBJ2-3
CDR3: CATSAGPDTQYF
DNA: TGTGCCACCAGTGCCGGACCAGATACGCAGTATTTT

size: few
V: TRBV29-1
D: .
J: TRBJ1-3
CDR3: CSVKDTSSGNTIYF
DNA: TGCAGCGTTAAAGACACTAGCTCTGGAAACACCATATATTTT

size: .
V: TRBV7-9
D: TRBD1
J: TRBJ1-2
CDR3: CASRGTGLYGYTF
DNA: TGTGCCAGCAGGGGGACAGGGCTTTATGGCTACACCTTC

size: .
V: TRBV6-1
D: TRBD1
J: TRBJ1-1
CDR3: CASSGDRGFTEAFF
DNA: TGTGCCAGCAGTGGTGACAGGGGGTTCACTGAAGCTTTCTTT

size: .
V: TRBV12-3/TRBV12-4
D: TRBD1
J: TRBJ1-1
CDR3: CASSRRDSFTEAFF
DNA: TGTGCCAGCAGCCGTAGGGACAGCTTCACTGAAGCTTTCTTT

size: few
V: TRBV5-1
D: .
J: TRBJ2-7
CDR3: CASSLIGGGIYEQYF
DNA: TGCGCCAGCAGCTTGATTGGAGGTGGGATCTACGAGCAGTACTTC

size: few
V: TRBV7-2
D: .
J: TRBJ2-7
CDR3: CASSPGTFHEQYF
DNA: TGTGCCAGCAGCCCCGGGACTTTTCACGAGCAGTACTTC

size: few
V: TRBV7-9
D: .
J: TRBJ2-7
CDR3: CASRPRGGDEQYF
DNA: TGTGCCAGCAGACCCAGGGGGGGCGACGAGCAGTACTTC

size: .
V: TRBV7-8
D: TRBD1
J: TRBJ1-1
CDR3: CASIIGGAGGGTEAFF
DNA: TGTGCCAGCATTATAGGAGGGGCAGGGGGCGGAACTGAAGCTTTCTTT

size: .
V: TRBV7-9
D: .
J: TRBJ2-1
CDR3: CSSSFGSGAFNEQFF
DNA: TGTTCCAGCAGCTTCGGATCAGGGGCCTTCAATGAGCAGTTCTTC

size: .
V: TRBV7-3
D: .
J: TRBJ2-1
CDR3: CASSRGGGGYNEQFF
DNA: TGTGCCAGCAGCAGAGGGGGTGGGGGGTACAATGAGCAGTTCTTC

size: few
V: TRBV20-1
D: .
J: TRBJ1-2
CDR3: CSASRQLGYTF
DNA: TGCAGTGCTAGTCGGCAGCTTGGCTACACCTTC

size: .
V: TRBV27
D: .
J: TRBJ2-7
CDR3: CASAHRRAYEQYF
DNA: TGTGCCAGCGCCCATAGAAGGGCCTACGAGCAGTACTTC

size: .
V: TRBV5-1
D: TRBD1
J: TRBJ2-1
CDR3: CASSPGQFQETQFF
DNA: TGCGCCAGCAGCCCGGGACAGTTCCAAGAGACCCAGTTCTTC

size: few
V: TRBV29-1
D: TRBD1
J: TRBJ1-2
CDR3: CSAPDRESYTF
DNA: TGCAGCGCCCCGGACAGGGAGAGCTACACCTTC

size: many
V: TRBV6-1
D: .
J: TRBJ2-7
CDR3: CASSSPGILFEQYF
DNA: TGTGCCAGCAGCTCCCCCGGCATACTATTCGAGCAGTACTTC

size: few
V: TRBV5-1
D: TRBD1
J: TRBJ1-4
CDR3: CASSQRSLRQGYEKLFF
DNA: TGCGCCAGCAGCCAACGCTCACTGAGACAGGGCTATGAAAAACTGTTTTTT

size: .
V: TRBV12-3/TRBV12-4
D: .
J: TRBJ2-7
CDR3: CASSLGGTRTYEQYF
DNA: TGTGCCAGCAGTTTAGGGGGGACACGAACCTACGAGCAGTACTTC

size: .
V: TRBV3-1
D: .
J: TRBJ1-2
CDR3: CASSQEPLPRHGYTF
DNA: TGTGCCAGCAGCCAAGAACCCCTCCCCAGGCATGGCTACACCTTC

size: .
V: TRBV2
D: .
J: TRBJ2-1
CDR3: CASSRDSRAFF
DNA: TGTGCCAGCAGTCGGGACTCCCGAGCGTTCTTC

size: .
V: TRBV6-2/TRBV6-3
D: TRBD2
J: TRBJ2-3
CDR3: CASSYGRTSGDTDTQYF
DNA: TGTGCCAGCAGCTATGGGAGGACTAGCGGGGACACAGATACGCAGTATTTT

size: few
V: TRBV5-1
D: .
J: TRBJ2-7
CDR3: CASSLGAGESYEQYF
DNA: TGCGCCAGCAGCTTGGGGGCAGGGGAATCCTACGAGCAGTACTTC

size: few
V: TRBV27
D: .
J: TRBJ2-7
CDR3: CASSLSLAGREQYF
DNA: TGTGCCAGCAGTTTATCGCTCGCAGGCCGCGAGCAGTACTTC

size: .
V: TRBV6-1
D: .
J: TRBJ1-2
CDR3: CASSASKTVIYGYTF
DNA: TGTGCCAGCAGTGCCTCTAAGACGGTGATCTATGGCTACACCTTC

size: few
V: TRBV2
D: .
J: TRBJ2-3
CDR3: CASGAGFGDTQYF
DNA: TGTGCCAGCGGGGCGGGGTTTGGGGATACGCAGTATTTT

size: few
V: TRBV7-8
D: .
J: TRBJ2-1
CDR3: CASSLGTPSYNEQFF
DNA: TGTGCCAGCAGCTTAGGTACACCCTCCTACAATGAGCAGTTCTTC

size: .
V: TRBV9
D: .
J: TRBJ1-3
CDR3: CASSGGWGTSGNTIYF
DNA: TGTGCCAGCAGCGGGGGGTGGGGTACCTCTGGAAACACCATATATTTT

size: .
V: TRBV5-1
D: TRBD2
J: TRBJ2-3
CDR3: CASSHGLAITDTQYF
DNA: TGCGCCAGCAGCCACGGACTAGCGATCACAGATACGCAGTATTTT

size: .
V: TRBV7-9
D: TRBD1
J: TRBJ1-2
CDR3: CASSFRDRGPSYGYTF
DNA: TGTGCCAGCAGCTTCCGGGACAGGGGCCCGTCCTATGGCTACACCTTC

size: .
V: TRBV20-1
D: TRBD1
J: TRBJ1-1
CDR3: CSARLNRGGGTEAFF
DNA: TGCAGTGCTAGGCTTAACAGGGGGGGAGGCACTGAAGCTTTCTTT

size: .
V: TRBV5-1
D: .
J: TRBJ1-1
CDR3: CASSLYGLNTEAFF
DNA: TGCGCCAGCAGCTTGTACGGGTTGAACACTGAAGCTTTCTTT

size: few
V: TRBV7-2
D: .
J: TRBJ2-7
CDR3: CASSLGGGISYEQYF
DNA: TGTGCCAGCAGCCTAGGGGGTGGGATCTCCTACGAGCAGTACTTC

size: .
V: TRBV6-1
D: .
J: TRBJ2-7
CDR3: CASSELRVGEQYF
DNA: TGTGCCAGCAGTGAACTTAGGGTAGGCGAGCAGTACTTC

size: few
V: TRBV4-1
D: TRBD2
J: TRBJ2-7
CDR3: CASSLSQGSGGRYYEQYF
DNA: TGCGCCAGCAGCCTATCTCAGGGTAGCGGGGGTCGGTACTACGAGCAGTACTTC

size: .
V: TRBV5-6
D: .
J: TRBJ1-1
CDR3: CASSLEATGGAEAFF
DNA: TGTGCCAGCAGCTTGGAAGCGACCGGGGGCGCTGAAGCTTTCTTT

size: .
V: TRBV20-1
D: .
J: TRBJ2-1
CDR3: CSATNINEQFF
DNA: TGCAGTGCTACTAACATTAATGAGCAGTTCTTC

size: many
V: TRBV6-2/TRBV6-3
D: .
J: TRBJ2-7
CDR3: CASSLAAYEQYF
DNA: TGTGCCAGCAGCCTAGCTGCCTACGAGCAGTACTTC

size: few
V: TRBV10-3
D: .
J: TRBJ2-4
CDR3: CAISESPGVAAKNIQYF
DNA: TGTGCCATCAGTGAGTCGCCCGGGGTGGCGGCCAAAAACATTCAGTACTTC

size: few
V: TRBV9
D: TRBD1
J: TRBJ2-1
CDR3: CASSVAGGQGSYNEQFF
DNA: TGTGCCAGCAGCGTGGCAGGGGGCCAAGGCTCCTACAATGAGCAGTTCTTC

size: few
V: TRBV6-5
D: .
J: TRBJ1-2
CDR3: CASSYSTAGANYGYTF
DNA: TGTGCCAGCAGTTACTCGACGGCAGGAGCTAACTATGGCTACACCTTC

size: few
V: TRBV5-6
D: .
J: TRBJ2-1
CDR3: CASSFYIHEQFF
DNA: TGTGCCAGCAGCTTCTATATACATGAGCAGTTCTTC

size: .
V: TRBV5-1
D: TRBD1
J: TRBJ2-3
CDR3: CASSLAWTGDTDTQYF
DNA: TGCGCCAGCAGCTTGGCCTGGACAGGAGACACAGATACGCAGTATTTT

size: .
V: TRBV20-1
D: TRBD2
J: TRBJ2-7
CDR3: CSARPPSGTSGLSSYEQYF
DNA: TGCAGTGCCAGGCCCCCGTCCGGGACTAGCGGGTTGAGCTCCTACGAGCAGTACTTC

size: .
V: TRBV19
D: .
J: TRBJ1-5
CDR3: CASNRQGSNQPQHF
DNA: TGTGCCAGTAACCGTCAGGGAAGCAATCAGCCCCAGCATTTT